A single sample is the source of the 9 T cell receptor beta chains below, sequenced in a study of cytomegalovirus exposure and HLA in healthy donors. Profiled with immunoSEQ multiplex PCR; TCRdb holds only in-frame clones, not every one. This table has tens of thousands of clones, approximately 91% appearing once. The sample was PBMCs. The receptors here all came from a man aged 25-40 years in good health and CMV-seronegative.

V usage is TRBV28 and J usage is TRBJ2-3, with D possibly TRBD2 on 7 matching bases. This CDR3 has 17 residues. The germline gives CDR1 MDHEN, CDR2 SYDVKM. The V end lost 4 bases, the J end lost 4 bases, and 21 bases lay between the germline ends. CDR3 nucleotides: TGTGCCAGCAGTTCCCCCGGGGGGCAATATGACCCAGATACGCAGTATTTT. As protein: CASSSPGGQYDPDTQYF.

This clone was counted once. The chain has TRBV11-2 and TRBJ2-7; 8 nucleotides match TRBD1. The V gene end was trimmed by 5 bases and the J gene end by 7 bases; junction bases not matched to a gene: 4. The CDR3 length is 12 residues. Germline V gene sequence: CDR1 SGHAT, CDR2 FQNNGV. The CDR3 sequence is CASSRQGWEQYF. Here the CDR3 DNA reads TGTGCCAGCAGCCGACAGGGGTGGGAGCAGTACTTC.

The J gene is TRBJ1-5, the V gene TRBV6-5, with a weak D call TRBD1 (5 bases). CDR3 size: 15 residues. The V end lost 4 bases, the J end lost 1 base, and 11 bases lay between the germline ends. Per germline, CDR1 MNHEY and CDR2 SVGAGI. The CDR3 nucleotides read TGTGCCAGCAGTTGGACGGGGGGGAGCAATCAGCCCCAGCATTTT. It codes for CASSWTGGSNQPQHF.

The chain joins TRBV7-9 to TRBJ2-2, with 13 bases identical to TRBD2. Germline CDR1 SEHNR, CDR2 FQNEAQ (reference sequence). V trimming: 4 bases; J trimming: 7 bases; junction bases outside the gene matches: 15. The CDR3 has 19 amino acids. Here the CDR3 reads CASSSYPRTSGSIVGELFF. The CDR3 coding sequence is TGTGCCAGCAGCTCCTATCCGAGGACTAGCGGGAGTATTGTCGGGGAGCTGTTTTTT.

V and J are TRBV6-1 and TRBJ1-1, with TRBD1 matching over 7 bases. CDR1 and CDR2 from the germline V gene are MNHNS and SASEGT. J gave up 1 base and V 6 bases, and 8 bases lay outside the gene matches. The CDR3 has 15 residues. CDR3 residues: CASRHLDRQNTEAFF. Here the CDR3 DNA reads TGTGCCAGCAGGCATTTGGACAGGCAGAACACTGAAGCTTTCTTT.

The V call is TRBV21-1, the J call TRBJ2-1; the D call of TRBD2 is as the table states it, not checked on the DNA. TRBV21-1 is recorded as a pseudogene. This CDR3 is 12 amino acids long. The CDR3 here is CASSKGGNEQFF. In nucleotides, the CDR3 is TGTGCCAGCAGCAAGGGGGGGAATGAGCAGTTCTTC.

This clone was recorded only once. This sequence joins TRBV6-6 and TRBJ1-4; TRBD1 might be the D (6 bases). Germline CDR1 and CDR2: MNHNY and SVGAGI (reference sequence). The CDR3 covers 16 residues. Trimming pared 2 bases from V and 0 bases from J, leaving 10 bases between. DNA of the CDR3: TGTGCCAGCAGTTACGGACAGCGTGCAACTAATGAAAAACTGTTTTTT. Translating gives CASSYGQRATNEKLFF.

In this sample, this clone turned up a few times. The chain couples TRBV25-1 to TRBJ2-3, with 9 positions matching TRBD2. Germline V gene sequence: CDR1 MGHDK, CDR2 SYGVNS. V was pared by 6 bases and J by 2 bases, with 6 bases of the junction left unmatched. The CDR3 loop spans 15 amino acids. CDR3 protein: CASRRTSAITDTQYF. CDR3 sequence (DNA): TGTGCCAGCAGACGGACTAGCGCTATCACAGATACGCAGTATTTT. Looking up the rest from reference TRBV25-1 and TRBJ2-3 gives the full variable domain: EADIYQTPRYLVIGTGKKITLECSQTMGHDKMYWYQQDPGMELHLIHYSYGVNSTEKGDLSSESTVSRIRTEHFPLTLESARPSHTSQYLCASRRTSAITDTQYFGPGTRLTVL.

The chain joins TRBV28 to TRBJ1-2; D may be TRBD1 (5 bases). The V gene's germline CDR1 is MDHEN and CDR2 SYDVKM. V gave up 2 bases and J gave up 8 bases, with 18 bases separating them. The length of the CDR3 is 15 residues. CDR3 nucleotides: TGTGCCAGCAGTTTAAGTGTCAAGGGACTGTGGGGCTACACCTTC. Amino acid sequence: CASSLSVKGLWGYTF.